The 27 T cell receptor beta chains listed next were all sequenced from one sample in a study of identical twins. TCRdb processed the 5' RACE reads anew with MiXCR; each CDR3 protein has one entry. The sample holds approximately 550,000 distinct CDR3 sequences; approximately 20% are singletons and the top ten take around 0.5%. These data were also reused for a study on yellow fever vaccine responses in identical twins.

Sequences were obtained from CD4+ T cells sorted from blood. The receptor set was obtained from a young woman in good health.

The chain couples TRBV12-3 or TRBV12-4 to TRBJ2-7; D is possibly TRBD1 (6 bases). This CDR3 region has 14 residues. Between the trimmed V and J ends, which lost 6 bases and 4 bases, there was a span of 16 bases. The CDR3 reads CASSTIGTSYEQYF. DNA of the CDR3: TGTGCCAGCAGCACCATTGGGACATCGTACGAGCAGTACTTC.

The V and J genes are TRBV3-1 and TRBJ2-3; D may correspond to TRBD1 or TRBD2 (6 bases each). CDR1 is LGHDT, CDR2 YNNKEL, per germline (reference sequence). The CDR3 contains 14 residues. V lost 4 bases to trimming and J lost 5 bases, with 13 bases between them. The CDR3 DNA sequence: TGTGCCAGCAGCCCAGGCAGGGGAGGAGATACGCAGTATTTT. Its protein product is CASSPGRGGDTQYF.

In this sample, this clonotype turned up a few times. This rearrangement joins TRBV15 to TRBJ1-5, with no clear D. This CDR3 is 15 amino acids long. The germline V and J ends were trimmed by 5 bases and 0 bases, with 11 bases remaining between them. Germline-derived CDR1 and CDR2 are LNHNV and YYDKDF (reference sequence). The CDR3 region has the DNA TGTGCCACCAGCGCGGAGGTCTATAGCAATCAGCCCCAGCATTTT. Translation gives CATSAEVYSNQPQHF. Variable domain in full (rest from reference TRBV15 and TRBJ1-5): DAMVIQNPRYQVTQFGKPVTLSCSQTLNHNVMYWYQQKSSQAPKLLFHYYDKDFNNEADTPDNFQSRRPNTSFCFLDIRSPGLGDTAMYLCATSAEVYSNQPQHFGDGTRLSIL.

CDR3 sequence (DNA): TGTGCCAGTACCTCCGCGGCAGTTCTTGGCGAGCAGTACGTC. This translates into CASTSAAVLGEQYV. The chain employs TRBV6-2 or TRBV6-3 and TRBJ2-7, with D unresolved. V lost 9 bases and J 6 bases, leaving 21 bases between the germline ends. Looked up from germline, CDR1 is MNHEY and CDR2 is SVGEGT. This CDR3 contains 14 residues.

This clonotype was detected only a few times. The genes are TRBV12-3 or TRBV12-4 and TRBJ2-6; no reliable D call. The CDR3 has 20 residues. Trimming shortened V by 5 bases and J by 1 base, and 24 bases separated the two germline ends. CDR3 nucleotides: TGTGCCAGCAGTAGCCGGCATTTGGTCAGGATCCGGTCTGGGGCCAACGTCCTGACTTTC. Its protein is CASSSRHLVRIRSGANVLTF.

The chain recombines TRBV24-1 with TRBJ2-5; D possibly corresponds to TRBD1 (6 bases). CDR3 length: 14 amino acids. Trimming cost V 7 bases and J 4 bases, with 15 bases left between them. Germline V lookup: CDR1 KGHDR, CDR2 SFDVKD. CDR3 in DNA: TGTGCCACCAGACCCGGTGGCAGGGGAGAGACCCAGTACTTC. The encoded protein is CATRPGGRGETQYF.

The CDR3 loop reads CSVQTGLNQPQHF. The CDR3 DNA reads TGCAGCGTGCAGACAGGTTTAAATCAGCCCCAGCATTTT. V usage is TRBV29-1 and J usage is TRBJ1-5; D may be TRBD1 (6 bases). Trimming pared 6 bases from V and 4 bases from J, leaving 13 bases between. Germline V gives CDR1 SQVTM, CDR2 ANQGSEA. CDR3 size: 13 residues.

This clonotype was detected a few times. This rearrangement joins TRBV7-8 to TRBJ2-1; D possibly corresponds to TRBD1 (5 bases). The CDR3 is 15 residues long. The V end was cut by 5 bases, the J end by 2 bases, with 13 bases between. Looked up from germline, CDR1 is SGHVS and CDR2 is FQNEAQ. As DNA, the CDR3 is TGTGCCAGCAGCCCCTCCGAAGGGGCCTACAATGAGCAGTTCTTC. It encodes CASSPSEGAYNEQFF.

This chain uses TRBV5-1 with TRBJ1-1; 7 bases align to TRBD1. The junction had 10 bases not matched to a gene; V was cut back by 4 bases and J by 1 base. Per the germline V gene, CDR1 is SGHRS and CDR2 is YFSETQ. There are 16 residues in the CDR3. CDR3: CASSPTLGQTNTEAFF. DNA of the CDR3: TGCGCCAGCAGCCCTACCCTGGGACAGACGAACACTGAAGCTTTCTTT.

J is TRBJ2-7 and V is TRBV7-6; D may match TRBD1 or TRBD2 (5 bases each). The CDR3 totals 14 residues. V was clipped by 4 bases and J by 3 bases, with 13 bases between them. Germline CDR1 and CDR2: SGHVS and FNYEAQ. Written as DNA, the CDR3 is TGTGCCAGCAGCTCGGGGCCGCCCCTCTACGAGCAGTACTTC. Amino acids: CASSSGPPLYEQYF.

There are a few counts of this clonotype. This sequence joins TRBV24-1 and TRBJ1-1; D is unclear. CDR3 length: 13 amino acids. V was clipped by 2 bases and J by 1 base, with 4 bases between them. CDR1 is KGHDR, CDR2 SFDVKD, per germline. The CDR3 here is CATSDSPNTEAFF. CDR3 nucleotide sequence: TGTGCCACCAGTGATTCTCCGAACACTGAAGCTTTCTTT.

This chain connects TRBV20-1 to TRBJ2-1, with a weak D call TRBD1 (6 bases). The V gene's germline CDR1 is DFQATT and CDR2 SNEGSKA (reference sequence). The length of the CDR3 is 13 residues. V lost 6 bases to trimming and J lost 5 bases, with 14 bases between them. CDR3 nucleotide sequence: TGCAGTGCGTCGGACAGATGGGACAATGAGCAGTTCTTC. Its translation: CSASDRWDNEQFF.

The chain is built from TRBV5-1 and TRBJ2-7; D unresolved. Deletions cut 4 bases from V and 1 base from J, with 15 bases between. The CDR3 contains 15 residues. Germline lookup yields CDR1 SGHRS and CDR2 YFSETQ. CDR3 bases: TGCGCCAGCAGCCACTACTCTACAGTGTCCTACGAGCAGTACTTC. This sequence encodes CASSHYSTVSYEQYF.

The chain recombines TRBV12-3 or TRBV12-4 with TRBJ1-6; TRBD1 might be the D (6 bases). The CDR3 length is 16 residues. The V and J ends lost 5 bases and 5 bases respectively, with 16 bases between them. The CDR3 nucleotides are TGTGCCAGCAGTGAATGGGGGACACCGAATAATTCACCCCTCCACTTT. Protein sequence: CASSEWGTPNNSPLHF.

This clonotype showed up just a few times. V and J are TRBV4-1 and TRBJ2-7, with TRBD2 matching over 12 bases. J gave up 2 bases and V 0 bases, and 8 bases lay outside the gene matches. The CDR3 spans 18 residues. Germline CDR1 reads MGHRA; CDR2 reads YSYEKL. The CDR3 is CASSQERRLAGVAYEQYF. In DNA form, the CDR3 reads TGCGCCAGCAGCCAAGAACGGAGACTAGCGGGAGTGGCCTACGAGCAGTACTTC.

This clonotype came up a few times. The chain has TRBV7-2 and TRBJ1-5; the D gene is possibly TRBD1 (5 bases). The CDR3 runs 15 residues. The V end was cut by 3 bases, the J end by 7 bases, with 16 bases between. Germline values: CDR1 SGHTA, CDR2 FQGNSA. The CDR3 is CASSFYGQGDQPQHF. For the CDR3, the DNA is TGTGCCAGCAGCTTTTATGGGCAGGGTGACCAGCCCCAGCATTTT.

This chain joins TRBV28 and TRBJ2-7, with a possible D match to TRBD1 (7 bases). The germline V and J ends were trimmed by 6 bases and 3 bases, with 18 bases remaining between them. Germline-derived CDR1 and CDR2 are MDHEN and SYDVKM. CDR3 size: 15 residues. The CDR3 region has the DNA TGTGCCAGCAGACCGCGGGACAGAGCTCTCTACGAGCAGTACTTC. This gives the protein CASRPRDRALYEQYF.

This chain links TRBV5-1 with TRBJ2-2; weak D call: TRBD1 (6 bases). This CDR3 is built from 16 residues. The V end lost 1 base, the J end lost 0 bases, and 10 bases lay between the germline ends. Germline V gene sequence: CDR1 SGHRS, CDR2 YFSETQ. Here the CDR3 reads CASSLFEGANTGELFF. The CDR3 DNA follows: TGCGCCAGCAGCTTGTTTGAGGGGGCGAACACCGGGGAGCTGTTTTTT.

The chain links TRBV2 to TRBJ2-7; no clear D gene. Trimming removed 6 bases from V and 1 base from J, with 13 bases in between. Germline V lookup: CDR1 SNHLY, CDR2 FYNNEI. This CDR3 comprises 14 residues. CDR3 nucleotide sequence: TGTGCCAGCAGGAAGTTCGGCGATTCCTACGAGCAGTACTTC. As protein: CASRKFGDSYEQYF.

V is TRBV5-4 and J is TRBJ2-2, with a weak D call TRBD1 (6 bases). The CDR3 is 15 residues long. Germline values: CDR1 SGHNT, CDR2 YYREEE (reference sequence). Trimming removed 0 bases at V and 7 bases at J, with 13 bases between. The DNA for the CDR3 is TGTGCCAGCAGCTTGGCCACAGGGACGGGCGGGGAGCTGTTTTTT. It yields the protein CASSLATGTGGELFF.

The V gene is TRBV12-3 or TRBV12-4, the J gene TRBJ2-7; TRBD1 aligns across 8 bases. The CDR3 spans 15 residues. V lost 4 bases to trimming and J lost 6 bases; unmatched junction nucleotides: 11. CDR3 residues: CASSSYRGSSVEQYF. The CDR3 nucleotides read TGTGCCAGCAGTTCATACAGGGGGTCCAGCGTCGAGCAGTACTTC.

The rearrangement joins TRBV6-1 to TRBJ1-1; no clear D gene. Trimming took 0 bases from V and 1 from J, leaving 6 bases between them. CDR3 length: 14 amino acids. Per germline, CDR1 MNHNS and CDR2 SASEGT. The CDR3 sequence: CASSEALGNTEAFF. The CDR3 DNA follows: TGTGCCAGCAGTGAAGCGCTTGGGAACACTGAAGCTTTCTTT.

The chain carries TRBV10-3 and TRBJ2-5; D may be TRBD1 (6 bases). Trimming removed 9 bases at V and 2 bases at J, with 13 bases between. The CDR3 loop spans 13 amino acids. The V gene's germline CDR1 is ENHRY and CDR2 SYGVKD. The CDR3 loop is CAISSGVQETQYF. CDR3 in DNA: TGTGCCATATCTTCAGGGGTACAAGAGACCCAGTACTTC.

This clonotype came up a few times. The chain recombines TRBV5-1 with TRBJ1-6; D not certain. The V end was cut by 4 bases, the J end by 4 bases, with 9 bases between. The germline gives CDR1 SGHRS, CDR2 YFSETQ. The CDR3 consists of 14 residues. The CDR3 DNA sequence: TGCGCCAGCAGCCGCATGGATTATAATTCACCCCTCCACTTT. It yields the protein CASSRMDYNSPLHF.

V and J are TRBV15 and TRBJ2-3; 8 nucleotides match TRBD2. Per germline, CDR1 LNHNV and CDR2 YYDKDF (reference sequence). The ends lost 1 base at V and 6 bases at J; junction bases unmatched: 18. This CDR3 has 19 amino acids. The CDR3 reads CATSRAHLGRSGSYDTQYF. CDR3 sequence (DNA): TGTGCCACCAGCAGAGCCCACCTGGGAAGAAGCGGGAGTTATGATACGCAGTATTTT.

J is TRBJ2-5 and V is TRBV9, with D hard to call. V shed 2 bases and J shed 5 bases, with 10 bases lying between them. The CDR3 runs to 13 residues. Per the germline V gene, CDR1 is SGDLS and CDR2 is YYNGEE. This CDR3 is CASSVHQRETQYF. DNA of the CDR3: TGTGCCAGCAGCGTCCACCAACGGGAGACCCAGTACTTC.

This clonotype has only a few counts. The rearrangement joins TRBV20-1 to TRBJ2-1, with 7 bases that match TRBD2. V was pared by 7 bases and J by 5 bases, with 5 bases of the junction left unmatched. The germline V gene encodes CDR1 DFQATT and CDR2 SNEGSKA (reference sequence). The CDR3 is made up of 12 amino acids. The CDR3 sequence is CSERLADNEQFF. CDR3 DNA sequence: TGCAGTGAGAGGCTAGCGGACAATGAGCAGTTCTTC.